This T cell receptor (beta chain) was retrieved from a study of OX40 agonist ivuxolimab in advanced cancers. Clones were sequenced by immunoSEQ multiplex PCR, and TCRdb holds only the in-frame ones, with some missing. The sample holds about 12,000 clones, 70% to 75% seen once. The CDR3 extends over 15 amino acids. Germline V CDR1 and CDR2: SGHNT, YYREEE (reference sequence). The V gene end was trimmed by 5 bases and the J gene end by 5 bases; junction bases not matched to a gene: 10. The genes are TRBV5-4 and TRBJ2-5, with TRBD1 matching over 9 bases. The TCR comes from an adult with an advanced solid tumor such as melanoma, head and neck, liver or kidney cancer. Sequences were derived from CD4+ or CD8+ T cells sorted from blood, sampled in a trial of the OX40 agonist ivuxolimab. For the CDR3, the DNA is TGTGCCAGCAGTTCCGCCGGGACAGGGTATGAGACCCAGTACTTC. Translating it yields CASSSAGTGYETQYF.